Shown below are 22 T cell receptor beta chains from a single sample sequenced in a study of cytomegalovirus exposure and HLA in healthy donors. The primer mix had 60 Vbeta and 13 Jbeta primers. Assay used: immunoSEQ multiplex PCR; TCRdb lists only in-frame clones, some missing. Of fewer than 350,000 clones detected, about 87% appear once; the ten largest clones hold 2% to 3%. The sequenced sample was PBMCs. These receptors came from a woman under 30 in good health and CMV-seronegative.

This rearrangement joins TRBV2 to TRBJ1-1; 11 bases align to TRBD1. V was clipped by 7 bases and J by 4 bases; unmatched bases: 5. This CDR3 is 14 amino acids long. In germline, CDR1 is SNHLY, CDR2 FYNNEI. CDR3 bases: TGTGCCAGCAAGGGGACAGGGGGTTTCACTGAAGCTTTCTTT. It is translated as CASKGTGGFTEAFF.

The V and J genes are TRBV7-3 and TRBJ1-6; 7 positions match TRBD1. CDR3 length: 20 residues. J was trimmed by 0 bases and V by 1 base; bases with no gene match: 12. Germline V lookup: CDR1 SGHTA, CDR2 FQGTGA. In nucleotides, the CDR3 is TGTGCCAGCAGCTTAAAGGGACAGTTGTGGCCCGGCTCCTATAATTCACCCCTCCACTTT. It encodes CASSLKGQLWPGSYNSPLHF.

The chain uses TRBV28 and TRBJ2-5; D gene ambiguous. This CDR3 region has 14 residues. V lost 4 bases and J lost 3, with 12 bases in between. Germline V gene sequence: CDR1 MDHEN, CDR2 SYDVKM. The chain's CDR3 is CASSSRLHEETQYF. CDR3 DNA: TGTGCCAGCAGTTCCCGACTCCACGAAGAGACCCAGTACTTC. The full variable domain, its missing parts supplied by reference TRBV28 and TRBJ2-5, is DVKVTQSSRYLVKRTGEKVFLECVQDMDHENMFWYRQDPGLGLRLIYFSYDVKMKEKGDIPEGYSVSREKKERFSLILESASTNQTSMYLCASSSRLHEETQYFGPGTRLLVL.

This clone was observed a handful of times. The chain employs TRBV6-5 and TRBJ2-3; D might be TRBD1 (6 bases). The CDR3 runs 14 residues. Germline CDR1 is MNHEY and CDR2 is SVGAGI. V lost 8 bases, J lost 2 bases, and 14 bases lay in between. The CDR3 is CASGPRGSTDTQYF. CDR3 nucleotides: TGTGCCAGCGGCCCAAGGGGGTCCACAGATACGCAGTATTTT.

The chain combines TRBV19 with TRBJ2-3; D possibly corresponds to TRBD1 (6 bases). The CDR3 totals 16 residues. V lost 5 bases and J 0 bases, leaving 15 bases between the germline ends. Per the germline V gene, CDR1 is LNHDA and CDR2 is SQIVND (reference sequence). The CDR3 DNA follows: TGTGCCAGTAGTCGACAGGCTCGGTCGAGCACAGATACGCAGTATTTT. Protein: CASSRQARSSTDTQYF.

The V gene is TRBV2, the J gene TRBJ1-1; a possible D gene is TRBD1 (5 bases). The germline CDR1 and CDR2 sequences are SNHLY and FYNNEI. The CDR3 contains 13 residues. The germline V and J ends were trimmed by 1 base and 4 bases, with 7 bases remaining between them. Here the CDR3 reads CASSEEGPTEAFF. In DNA, the CDR3 is TGTGCCAGCAGTGAAGAGGGGCCCACTGAAGCTTTCTTT.

J is TRBJ2-5 and V is TRBV18; 7 bases fit TRBD1. Losses at the gene ends were 6 bases for V and 4 bases for J; bases not matched to a gene: 8. The CDR3 has 14 amino acids. Germline V gives CDR1 KGHSH, CDR2 LQKENI. The CDR3 coding sequence is TGTGCCAGCTCCCGAACACGGACAGGAGAGACCCAGTACTTC. This gives the protein CASSRTRTGETQYF.

CDR3: CAISGVSNEKLFF. The DNA for the CDR3 is TGTGCCATTTCCGGGGTATCTAATGAAAAACTGTTTTTT. This sequence joins TRBV7-9 and TRBJ1-4; D remains unclear. Germline loops: CDR1 SEHNR, CDR2 FQNEAQ (reference sequence). The CDR3 extends over 13 amino acids. V gave up 10 bases and J gave up 3 bases, with 12 bases separating them.

This rearrangement joins TRBV7-9 to TRBJ1-1, with no clear D. CDR3 size: 15 residues. V lost 6 bases and J lost 1, with 15 bases in between. Germline values: CDR1 SEHNR, CDR2 FQNEAQ (reference sequence). CDR3 loop: CASRSGLYPNTEAFF. The CDR3 DNA reads TGTGCCAGCAGAAGTGGCTTATACCCGAACACTGAAGCTTTCTTT.

The rearrangement links TRBV6-6 to TRBJ2-5; 10 bases line up with TRBD2. CDR3 size: 15 residues. In germline, CDR1 is MNHNY, CDR2 SVGAGI (reference sequence). J was trimmed by 5 bases and V by 5 bases; bases with no gene match: 8. The CDR3 nucleotides read TGTGCCAGCAGTGACCCTCGAGCGGGGGGGGAGACCCAGTACTTC. As protein: CASSDPRAGGETQYF.

This clone was picked up one time. V is TRBV2 and J is TRBJ1-2; the match to TRBD1 covers 10 bases. CDR1 SNHLY and CDR2 FYNNEI come from the germline V gene. CDR3 length: 14 amino acids. V trimming: 3 bases; J trimming: 5 bases; junction bases outside the gene matches: 3. This CDR3 is CASSDWTGGYGYTF. As DNA, the CDR3 is TGTGCCAGCAGTGATTGGACAGGGGGGTATGGCTACACCTTC.

This clone occurred once. This sequence joins TRBV9 and TRBJ1-3; 9 bases map to TRBD1. Germline V CDR1 and CDR2: SGDLS, YYNGEE. The trim removed 0 bases at V and 8 bases at J, leaving 3 bases unmatched. The CDR3 totals 14 residues. The CDR3 loop is CASSVGDRGDTIYF. CDR3 in DNA: TGTGCCAGCAGCGTAGGTGACAGGGGGGACACCATATATTTT.

The gene calls are TRBV6-5 and TRBJ2-2; D is perhaps TRBD2 (5 bases). CDR1 and CDR2 (germline): MNHEY, SVGAGI. V was shortened by 4 bases and J by 7 bases, with 16 bases between the two germline ends. The CDR3 contains 15 residues. CDR3 nucleotide sequence: TGTGCCAGCAGTTCCTCCGTACTTCGGGGCGGGGAGCTGTTTTTT. Translated: CASSSSVLRGGELFF.

The table lists this clone with a few counts. The CDR3 sequence is CASSIYSTARITEAFF. CDR3 in DNA: TGTGCCAGTAGTATCTATTCGACAGCCAGGATCACTGAAGCTTTCTTT. The chain recombines TRBV19 with TRBJ1-1; weak D call: TRBD1 (5 bases). Germline loops: CDR1 LNHDA, CDR2 SQIVND (reference sequence). Trimming stripped 3 bases from V and 4 bases from J, with 18 bases between. The CDR3 covers 16 residues. The whole variable domain, filled in from reference TRBV19 and TRBJ1-1, reads DGGITQSPKYLFRKEGQNVTLSCEQNLNHDAMYWYRQDPGQGLRLIYYSQIVNDFQKGDIAEGYSVSREKKESFPLTVTSAQKNPTAFYLCASSIYSTARITEAFFGQGTRLTVV.

The J gene is TRBJ1-2, the V gene TRBV15, with D possibly matching TRBD1 (5 bases). CDR1 and CDR2 (germline): LNHNV, YYDKDF (reference sequence). This CDR3 is built from 14 residues. V lost 3 bases to trimming and J lost 0 bases, with 8 bases between them. The CDR3 coding sequence is TGTGCCACCAGCAGTCAGGGAACTAACTATGGCTACACCTTC. Its translation: CATSSQGTNYGYTF.

The chain links TRBV6-6 to TRBJ2-7, with TRBD2 matching over 7 bases. The CDR3 sequence is 15 residues long. Germline loops: CDR1 MNHNY, CDR2 SVGAGI (reference sequence). J was trimmed by 4 bases and V by 6 bases; bases with no gene match: 12. The DNA for the CDR3 is TGTGCCAGCAGCCCCCTGGGGGGGGACTTTTACGAGCAGTACTTC. Residues: CASSPLGGDFYEQYF.

The chain is built from TRBV19 and TRBJ1-6; TRBD1 matches at 8 bases. Germline values: CDR1 LNHDA, CDR2 SQIVND (reference sequence). The V and J ends lost 6 bases and 0 bases, in that order; junction bases with no gene match: 7. The CDR3 loop spans 17 amino acids. CDR3: CASSPTGASSYNSPLHF. DNA for the CDR3: TGTGCCAGTAGCCCGACAGGGGCGAGCTCCTATAATTCACCCCTCCACTTT.

This rearrangement joins TRBV6-4 to TRBJ1-3; unclear D gene. Trimming took 2 bases from V and 13 from J, leaving 15 bases between them. The CDR3 is 13 residues long. CDR1 is MRHNA and CDR2 is SNTAGT in the germline V gene. In nucleotides, the CDR3 is TGTGCCAGCAGTGACCTCTCATCGGTCCCTATATATTTT. It specifies CASSDLSSVPIYF.

The CDR3 nucleotides read TGTGCCAGCAGTGACTCCCTTAGCGGGGGTGCTTACAATGAGCAGTTCTTC. It yields the protein CASSDSLSGGAYNEQFF. The V call is TRBV6-4, the J call TRBJ2-1; 9 nucleotides match TRBD2. The junction had 7 bases not matched to a gene; V was cut back by 0 bases and J by 4 bases. The CDR3 runs to 17 residues. The germline V gene has CDR1 MRHNA and CDR2 SNTAGT.

The chain recombines TRBV10-3 with TRBJ1-4, with 9 bases lining up with TRBD1. V was clipped by 6 bases and J by 4 bases; unmatched bases: 6. CDR3 size: 15 residues. Germline CDR1 ENHRY, CDR2 SYGVKD. The CDR3 sequence: CAISNRGLGNEKLFF. The CDR3 nucleotides are TGTGCCATCAGCAACAGGGGGCTCGGTAATGAAAAACTGTTTTTT.

V usage is TRBV19 and J usage is TRBJ2-3; D might be TRBD1 (5 bases). The CDR3 runs to 15 residues. Trimming took off 4 bases at V and 1 base at J, with 12 bases between the two ends. Per the germline V gene, CDR1 is LNHDA and CDR2 is SQIVND (reference sequence). The CDR3 sequence is CASSRYDSRTDTQYF. The CDR3 region has the DNA TGTGCCAGTAGTAGGTACGACAGCCGCACAGATACGCAGTATTTT.

On this clone: The sample holds other DNA sequences that translate to the same CDR3. V usage is TRBV18 and J usage is TRBJ2-7; the D is unclear. V gave up 3 bases and J gave up 3 bases, with 12 bases separating them. CDR1 KGHSH and CDR2 LQKENI come from the germline V gene. The CDR3 is made up of 14 amino acids. The CDR3, as DNA: TGTGCCAGCTCACCCCCAGGTCTGAACTACGAGCAGTACTTC. The encoded protein is CASSPPGLNYEQYF.